Below are 26 T cell receptor beta chains sequenced from a single sample in a study of T cell repertoires in cytomegalovirus infection. TCRdb re-called the reads with MiXCR, one entry per CDR3 protein. The repertoire holds around 550,000 distinct CDR3 sequences, with about 25% as singletons. The source material was PBMCs. Source of these receptors: a human donor in good health (CMV status not recorded). Some clones in this sample may be carry-over from other donors' samples.

This clonotype came up many times. The V and J genes are TRBV5-1 and TRBJ1-4; no clear D gene. CDR3 size: 15 residues. The V gene's germline CDR1 is SGHRS and CDR2 YFSETQ. Trimming took off 0 bases at V and 3 bases at J, with 9 bases between the two ends. In DNA form, the CDR3 reads TGCGCCAGCAGCTTGGGTGGCTCTTCTAATGAAAAACTGTTTTTT. This encodes CASSLGGSSNEKLFF.

This clonotype appeared a few times. The rearrangement uses TRBV5-1 and TRBJ2-2; no firm D call. Germline V gene sequence: CDR1 SGHRS, CDR2 YFSETQ. The CDR3 length is 15 residues. Trimming cost V 0 bases and J 6 bases, with 12 bases left between them. CDR3 amino acids: CASSLVAVLAGELFF. In DNA form, the CDR3 reads TGCGCCAGCAGCTTGGTGGCCGTGCTGGCCGGGGAGCTGTTTTTT.

This chain connects TRBV10-3 to TRBJ2-5; 12 positions match TRBD2. V dropped 10 bases and J dropped 1; count of bases not matched to a gene: 4. CDR1 and CDR2 from the germline V gene are ENHRY and SYGVKD. The CDR3 runs to 14 residues. The CDR3 sequence: CATQTSGGQETQYF. The CDR3 nucleotides read TGTGCCACCCAGACTAGCGGGGGCCAAGAGACCCAGTACTTC.

The chain has TRBV2 and TRBJ2-7; no clear D gene. CDR3 length equals 14 residues. Germline lookup yields CDR1 SNHLY and CDR2 FYNNEI. Between the trimmed V and J ends, which lost 4 bases and 2 bases, there was a span of 12 bases. CDR3 region: CASSAQMTAYEQYF. In nucleotides, the CDR3 is TGTGCCAGCAGTGCGCAGATGACCGCCTACGAGCAGTACTTC.

This clonotype came up many times. The chain couples TRBV7-2 to TRBJ1-1; a weak D match, TRBD1 (5 bases). The V end was cut by 5 bases, the J end by 1 base, with 8 bases between. The germline V gene has CDR1 SGHTA and CDR2 FQGNSA. This CDR3 contains 13 residues. CDR3 in amino acids: CASSRQPNTEAFF. The CDR3, as DNA: TGTGCCAGCAGCCGACAGCCGAACACTGAAGCTTTCTTT. The full variable domain, rest sourced from reference TRBV7-2 and TRBJ1-1, is GAGVSQSPSNKVTEKGKDVELRCDPISGHTALYWYRQSLGQGLEFLIYFQGNSAPDKSGLPSDRFSAERTGGSVSTLTIQRTQQEDSAVYLCASSRQPNTEAFFGQGTRLTVV.

This clonotype was observed once. The V call is TRBV7-2, the J call TRBJ2-7; 7 bases agree with TRBD1. Per the germline V gene, CDR1 is SGHTA and CDR2 is FQGNSA. The length of the CDR3 is 14 residues. The ends lost 5 bases at V and 3 bases at J; junction bases unmatched: 7. The CDR3 nucleotides are TGTGCCAGCAGCAATAGGACAGGTGTCTACGAGCAGTACTTC. This gives the protein CASSNRTGVYEQYF.

The rearrangement uses TRBV12-3 or TRBV12-4 and TRBJ2-3; 8 nucleotides align to TRBD2. CDR3 length: 16 residues. Losses at the gene ends were 2 bases for V and 2 bases for J; bases not matched to a gene: 6. CDR3 sequence reads: CASSLTAGGFTDTQYF. CDR3 in DNA: TGTGCCAGCAGTTTAACCGCGGGAGGATTCACAGATACGCAGTATTTT.

This chain joins TRBV12-3 or TRBV12-4 and TRBJ2-1; 10 bases align to TRBD2. V dropped 6 bases and J dropped 6; count of bases not matched to a gene: 11. This CDR3 is built from 16 residues. The CDR3: CASRPHLAGVFNEQFF. The DNA for the CDR3 is TGTGCCAGCAGACCCCATCTAGCGGGAGTTTTCAATGAGCAGTTCTTC.

The chain has TRBV10-3 and TRBJ2-1; 10 nucleotides line up with TRBD2. CDR1 and CDR2 from the germline V gene are ENHRY and SYGVKD. The V gene end was trimmed by 1 base and the J gene end by 5 bases; junction bases not matched to a gene: 8. The CDR3 runs to 17 residues. The CDR3 sequence: CAISEWLAGDLNNEQFF. The CDR3 DNA follows: TGTGCCATCAGTGAGTGGCTAGCGGGAGATTTGAACAATGAGCAGTTCTTC.

The chain links TRBV7-2 to TRBJ2-2; D remains unclear. V was shortened by 3 bases and J by 6 bases, with 11 bases between the two germline ends. There are 14 residues in the CDR3. CDR1 and CDR2 (germline): SGHTA, FQGNSA. The CDR3 nucleotides are TGTGCCAGCAGCTTTAGGGTTGGGTCCGGGGAGCTGTTTTTT. Translated, it gives CASSFRVGSGELFF.

This clonotype was found many times. The rearrangement uses TRBV5-5 and TRBJ2-3; D tentatively fits TRBD1 or TRBD2 (5 bases each). CDR3 length: 15 amino acids. Germline loops: CDR1 SGHKS, CDR2 YYEKEE (reference sequence). The V and J ends lost 3 bases and 1 base respectively, with 12 bases between them. DNA for the CDR3: TGTGCCAGCAGCTGGGACGCCCCTGGCACAGATACGCAGTATTTT. It translates to CASSWDAPGTDTQYF.

The genes are TRBV20-1 and TRBJ2-3, with D perhaps matching TRBD2 (6 bases). V lost 3 bases, J lost 1 base, and 8 bases lay in between. The CDR3 is 13 amino acids. CDR1 and CDR2 from the germline V gene are DFQATT and SNEGSKA (reference sequence). CDR3 sequence (DNA): TGCAGTGCTAGGCCGGGAGGCACAGATACGCAGTATTTT. This encodes CSARPGGTDTQYF.

The chain has TRBV27 and TRBJ2-7; perhaps TRBD2 as D (5 bases). Germline-derived CDR1 and CDR2 are MNHEY and SMNVEV (reference sequence). CDR3 length: 15 residues. Trimming cost V 7 bases and J 5 bases, with 21 bases left between them. CDR3 protein: CASNPVVGASHEQYF. For the CDR3, the DNA is TGTGCCAGCAACCCTGTGGTGGGAGCCAGTCACGAGCAGTACTTC.

Ten or more counts support this clonotype. The rearrangement joins TRBV28 to TRBJ1-1, with D possibly TRBD1 on 5 matching bases. The V and J ends lost 2 bases and 11 bases respectively, with 15 bases between them. CDR1 and CDR2 (germline): MDHEN, SYDVKM. The CDR3 is 13 residues long. The CDR3: CASSLNGRGRAFF. Written as DNA, the CDR3 is TGTGCCAGCAGTTTAAACGGGAGGGGACGGGCTTTCTTT.

This clonotype was observed a handful of times. The rearrangement joins TRBV12-5 to TRBJ2-1, with D unresolved. There are 14 residues in the CDR3. Germline CDR1 reads LGHNT; CDR2 reads FRNRAP. V lost 7 bases and J 0 bases, leaving 10 bases between the germline ends. CDR3 sequence: CASERYSSYNEQFF. The CDR3 DNA reads as TGTGCTAGTGAGAGATACAGCTCCTACAATGAGCAGTTCTTC.

This sequence joins TRBV7-9 and TRBJ2-1; TRBD2 agrees at 11 bases. Germline CDR1 is SEHNR and CDR2 is FQNEAQ (reference sequence). With V trimmed by 2 bases and J by 0 bases, 3 bases remained unmatched. The CDR3 covers 17 residues. In DNA, the CDR3 is TGTGCCAGCAGCTTAAGGCTAGCGGGAGGCTCCTACAATGAGCAGTTCTTC. It is translated as CASSLRLAGGSYNEQFF. Drawing the rest from reference TRBV7-9 and TRBJ2-1, the complete variable domain is DTGVSQNPRHKITKRGQNVTFRCDPISEHNRLYWYRQTLGQGPEFLTYFQNEAQLEKSRLLSDRFSAERPKGSFSTLEIQRTEQGDSAMYLCASSLRLAGGSYNEQFFGPGTRLTVL.

This clonotype was detected only a few times. This chain links TRBV27 with TRBJ2-3, with 9 positions matching TRBD2. V trimming: 3 bases; J trimming: 2 bases; junction bases outside the gene matches: 6. The CDR3 loop spans 16 amino acids. CDR1 MNHEY and CDR2 SMNVEV come from the germline V gene (reference sequence). The CDR3 region is CASSFSSGEITDTQYF. Here the CDR3 DNA reads TGTGCCAGCAGTTTCTCTAGCGGGGAAATCACAGATACGCAGTATTTT.

This clonotype occurred a few times. The chain recombines TRBV28 with TRBJ2-1; D not certain. The germline V gene encodes CDR1 MDHEN and CDR2 SYDVKM. The CDR3 is made up of 12 amino acids. V shed 3 bases and J shed 10 bases, with 10 bases lying between them. CDR3 DNA: TGTGCCAGCAGTTTCATGGGTCGCGAGCAGTTCTTC. The encoded protein is CASSFMGREQFF.

The chain recombines TRBV6-2 or TRBV6-3 with TRBJ2-7; 11 nucleotides line up with TRBD2. Trimming at V came to 4 bases and at J to 6 bases, leaving 5 bases not matched to a gene. This CDR3 has 14 residues. Germline CDR1 MNHEY, CDR2 SVGEGT. The CDR3 region is CASSFSGRAVEQYV. CDR3 coding DNA: TGTGCCAGCAGTTTTAGCGGGAGGGCCGTCGAGCAGTACGTC.

This clonotype occurred many times. The chain uses TRBV7-3 and TRBJ2-2; D uncertain. V was cut by 2 bases and J by 0 bases, with 7 bases left in between. This CDR3 has 15 residues. The germline CDR1 and CDR2 sequences are SGHTA and FQGTGA. CDR3 DNA sequence: TGTGCCAGCAGCTTATCACCCCCGAACACCGGGGAGCTGTTTTTT. Translated: CASSLSPPNTGELFF.

The chain employs TRBV9 and TRBJ2-1; D uncertain. The germline CDR1 and CDR2 sequences are SGDLS and YYNGEE. V lost 0 bases, J lost 4 bases, and 11 bases lay in between. The CDR3 extends over 15 amino acids. As DNA, the CDR3 is TGTGCCAGCAGCGTAGAGACTCAAGGATACAATGAGCAGTTCTTC. The encoded protein is CASSVETQGYNEQFF.

The V gene is TRBV5-4, the J gene TRBJ2-1, with 7 nucleotides matching TRBD2. With V trimmed by 5 bases and J by 4 bases, 15 bases remained unmatched. This CDR3 region has 17 residues. Germline values: CDR1 SGHNT, CDR2 YYREEE (reference sequence). CDR3 loop: CASSRGRGGLTYNEQFF. The CDR3 nucleotides are TGTGCCAGCAGTCGAGGCCGTGGGGGACTAACATACAATGAGCAGTTCTTC.

DNA of the CDR3: TGCAGTGCTTTGACCCCGACGGACGAGCAGTACTTC. It yields the protein CSALTPTDEQYF. V and J are TRBV20-1 and TRBJ2-7; D is uncertain. Germline-derived CDR1 and CDR2 are DFQATT and SNEGSKA (reference sequence). V shed 5 bases and J shed 5 bases, with 13 bases lying between them. CDR3 length: 12 amino acids.

The chain couples TRBV7-2 to TRBJ1-2; D might be TRBD1 (5 bases). CDR1 is SGHTA and CDR2 is FQGNSA in the germline V gene. The CDR3 consists of 15 residues. The germline V and J ends were trimmed by 7 bases and 8 bases, with 23 bases remaining between them. CDR3 nucleotide sequence: TGTGCCAGCAAGCTTGGTGGAACAGGTATTCGAGGCTACACCTTC. Translating it yields CASKLGGTGIRGYTF.

The gene calls are TRBV7-2 and TRBJ2-3; D gene uncertain. CDR1 and CDR2 from the germline V gene are SGHTA and FQGNSA. This CDR3 is built from 16 residues. V was pared by 2 bases and J by 3 bases, with 15 bases between. CDR3 residues: CASSLSQNRWTDTQYF. CDR3 DNA: TGTGCCAGCAGCTTATCCCAGAACCGATGGACAGATACGCAGTATTTT. Full variable domain (outside the CDR3, taken from reference TRBV7-2 and TRBJ2-3): GAGVSQSPSNKVTEKGKDVELRCDPISGHTALYWYRQSLGQGLEFLIYFQGNSAPDKSGLPSDRFSAERTGGSVSTLTIQRTQQEDSAVYLCASSLSQNRWTDTQYFGPGTRLTVL.

Many counts were recorded for this clonotype. The J gene is TRBJ2-1, the V gene TRBV7-6, with no clear D. V lost 2 bases and J lost 0, with 5 bases in between. Germline lookup yields CDR1 SGHVS and CDR2 FNYEAQ. This CDR3 spans 14 amino acids. The CDR3 nucleotides read TGTGCCAGCAGCTTACTCAGCTCCTACAATGAGCAGTTCTTC. This codes for CASSLLSSYNEQFF.